This T cell receptor beta chain is from a study of T-cell reconstitution after alpha-beta-depleted transplantation in children. Construction of the TCRbeta library involved unique molecular identifiers. A single record per CDR3 protein comes from TCRdb applying MiXCR to the PCR reads. The sample has approximately 420,000 distinct CDR3 sequences; about a tenth are singletons. Germline assignment: CDR1 LNHDA and CDR2 SQIVND (reference sequence). Trimming took off 3 bases at V and 3 bases at J, with 8 bases between the two ends. This CDR3 comprises 13 residues. The TCR originated in a human donor who donated a stem cell graft to a child with acute myeloid leukemia. This specimen consisted of PBMCs from the stem cell graft donor, obtained from the stem cell graft. The V gene is TRBV19, the J gene TRBJ2-5, with D tentatively TRBD1 (6 bases). CDR3: CASSMPGEETQYF. The CDR3 DNA reads as TGTGCCAGTAGTATGCCAGGGGAAGAGACCCAGTACTTC. Together with reference TRBV19 and TRBJ2-5, the CDR3 gives the full variable domain: DGGITQSPKYLFRKEGQNVTLSCEQNLNHDAMYWYRQDPGQGLRLIYYSQIVNDFQKGDIAEGYSVSREKKESFPLTVTSAQKNPTAFYLCASSMPGEETQYFGPGTRLLVL.